This T cell receptor beta chain was retrieved from a study of Ad26.COV2.S vaccination and SARS-CoV-2 variants. Findings and limits, study-wide: Considerable breadth of spike-specific CD8+ and CD4+ T cell responses has reportedly been documented following vaccination. Measures of TCR breadth and depth may have fallen short of total T cell responses.

Clones were read by immunoSEQ multiplex PCR, and TCRdb kept only the in-frame ones, dropping some. This sample has 440,000 or so clones, with 70% to 90% found just once. To note about this clone: Its cognate antigen is unknown.

This CDR3 is 15 amino acids long. The ends were cut back, 4 bases at V and 6 bases at J, with 16 bases in the middle. CDR1 is SGHRS, CDR2 YFSETQ, per germline. Treatment reported: 15 to 20 received Ad26.COV2.S at low or high dose, single or two shots; about five received placebo; per-sample allocation not given. Sampling happened 63 days after the first vaccine or placebo injection. The chain joins TRBV5-1 to TRBJ1-4, with D maybe TRBD1 (5 bases). Material: peripheral blood, obtained in a trial of Ad26.COV2.S vaccine versus placebo. This clonotype was obtained from a person between 18 and 60 years old who received the Ad26.COV2.S COVID-19 vaccine or a placebo. CDR3 loop: CASSNSGTLDEKLFF. Here the CDR3 DNA reads TGCGCCAGCAGCAACTCCGGGACGCTTGATGAAAAACTGTTTTTT. Supplemented by reference TRBV5-1 and TRBJ1-4, the full variable domain reads KAGVTQTPRYLIKTRGQQVTLSCSPISGHRSVSWYQQTPGQGLQFLFEYFSETQRNKGNFPGRFSGRQFSNSRSEMNVSTLELGDSALYLCASSNSGTLDEKLFFGSGTQLSVL.